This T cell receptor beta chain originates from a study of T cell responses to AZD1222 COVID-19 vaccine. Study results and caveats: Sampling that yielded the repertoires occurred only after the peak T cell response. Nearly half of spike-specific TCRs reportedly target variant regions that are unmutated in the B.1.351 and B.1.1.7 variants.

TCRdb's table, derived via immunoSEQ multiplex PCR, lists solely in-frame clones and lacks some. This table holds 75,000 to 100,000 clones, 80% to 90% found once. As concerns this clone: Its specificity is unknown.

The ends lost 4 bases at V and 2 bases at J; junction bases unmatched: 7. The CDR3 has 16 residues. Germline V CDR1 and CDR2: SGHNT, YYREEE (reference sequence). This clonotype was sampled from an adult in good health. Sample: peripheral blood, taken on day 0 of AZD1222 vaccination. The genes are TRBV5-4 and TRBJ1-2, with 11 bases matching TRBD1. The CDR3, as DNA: TGTGCCAGCAGCGAGGACAGGGGGCGACTGAACTATGGCTACACCTTC. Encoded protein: CASSEDRGRLNYGYTF. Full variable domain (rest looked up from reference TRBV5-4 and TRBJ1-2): ETGVTQSPTHLIKTRGQQVTLRCSSQSGHNTVSWYQQALGQGPQFIFQYYREEENGRGNFPPRFSGLQFPNYSSELNVNALELDDSALYLCASSEDRGRLNYGYTFGSGTRLTVV.